The 29 T cell receptor beta chains reported below all come from one sample, sequenced in a study of T-cell memory formation after mild COVID-19. TCRdb used MiXCR to reprocess the 5' RACE reads, holding one entry per CDR3 protein. The table lists about 450,000 distinct CDR3 sequences, around a quarter of them singletons. The specimen sequenced was PBMCs or a T cell subset sorted from them (not recorded which). The receptors stem from an adult woman who had mild COVID-19 (a few samples of this study predate the infection). Cell type and time point are not known.

This chain joins TRBV5-6 and TRBJ2-6; D remains unclear. Germline V gene data show CDR1 as SGHDT and CDR2 as YYEEEE. The CDR3 sequence is 16 residues long. Between the trimmed V and J ends, which lost 2 bases and 4 bases, there was a span of 13 bases. CDR3 coding DNA: TGTGCCAGCAGCTTAGATAAGAACTCCGGGGCCAACGTCCTGACTTTC. Protein product: CASSLDKNSGANVLTF.

The CDR3 reads CASSRTRQGNTQYF. The CDR3, as DNA: TGTGCCAGCAGTCGGACCCGACAGGGGAATACGCAGTATTTT. This rearrangement joins TRBV6-5 to TRBJ2-3; 8 bases are shared with TRBD1. V lost 5 bases and J lost 7; bases outside the gene matches: 8. The CDR3 loop spans 14 amino acids. Per germline, CDR1 MNHEY and CDR2 SVGAGI.

V usage is TRBV2 and J usage is TRBJ2-3; 9 bases align to TRBD2. Germline V gene sequence: CDR1 SNHLY, CDR2 FYNNEI. J gave up 0 bases and V 8 bases, and 15 bases lay outside the gene matches. This CDR3 region has 18 residues. The CDR3 is CASGEAGLAKVSTDTQYF. Written as DNA, the CDR3 is TGTGCCAGCGGGGAAGCGGGACTAGCTAAAGTAAGCACAGATACGCAGTATTTT.

The V and J genes are TRBV5-4 and TRBJ2-3; D gene uncertain. The CDR3 loop spans 15 amino acids. CDR1 SGHNT and CDR2 YYREEE come from the germline V gene (reference sequence). V dropped 2 bases and J dropped 0 bases, with 10 bases sitting between them. The CDR3 sequence: CASSFGFPSTDTQYF. CDR3 DNA sequence: TGTGCCAGCAGCTTCGGGTTTCCTAGCACAGATACGCAGTATTTT.

This clonotype was found a few times. The rearrangement joins TRBV5-1 to TRBJ2-1; 7 bases align to TRBD1. Per the germline V gene, CDR1 is SGHRS and CDR2 is YFSETQ. Losses at the gene ends were 0 bases for V and 7 bases for J; bases not matched to a gene: 7. The CDR3 sequence is 15 residues long. CDR3 in DNA: TGCGCCAGCAGCTTGGGACAGGGCGGGTCGAATGAGCAGTTCTTC. Translating it yields CASSLGQGGSNEQFF.

This clonotype was seen only a few times. The chain combines TRBV3-1 with TRBJ2-3, with no clear D. Germline V CDR1 and CDR2: LGHDT, YNNKEL (reference sequence). V lost 0 bases to trimming and J lost 10 bases, with 14 bases between them. CDR3 length: 14 residues. The CDR3 region is CASSQDLTTVSQYF. CDR3 nucleotides: TGTGCCAGCAGCCAAGATCTAACAACCGTTTCGCAGTATTTT.

The chain links TRBV11-1 to TRBJ2-2; TRBD1 agrees at 7 bases. With V trimmed by 6 bases and J by 4 bases, 8 bases remained unmatched. The germline CDR1 and CDR2 sequences are SGHAT and FQDESV (reference sequence). The CDR3 loop spans 15 amino acids. The CDR3 nucleotides read TGTGCCAGCAGACCAACAGGGGCGGGCACCGGGGAGCTGTTTTTT. Protein: CASRPTGAGTGELFF.

This clonotype was seen a handful of times. The genes are TRBV20-1 and TRBJ2-7; D could derive from TRBD1 or TRBD2 (5 bases each). The CDR3 contains 14 residues. The germline gives CDR1 DFQATT, CDR2 SNEGSKA (reference sequence). The V end lost 6 bases, the J end lost 2 bases, and 17 bases lay between the germline ends. CDR3: CSANRGGAAYEQYF. CDR3 in DNA: TGCAGTGCAAACCGGGGTGGGGCGGCCTACGAGCAGTACTTC.

This clonotype appeared a few times. This sequence joins TRBV7-9 and TRBJ1-2; tentatively, D is TRBD1 (6 bases). The germline CDR1 and CDR2 sequences are SEHNR and FQNEAQ (reference sequence). The ends were cut back, 5 bases at V and 2 bases at J, with 18 bases in the middle. The CDR3 is 16 amino acids. In DNA form, the CDR3 reads TGTGCCAGCAGCCGAGGGCCACAGGGAGTGAACTATGGCTACACCTTC. Its translation: CASSRGPQGVNYGYTF.

The chain recombines TRBV6-2 or TRBV6-3 with TRBJ1-1, with D unresolved. Trimming took off 0 bases at V and 1 base at J, with 6 bases between the two ends. CDR1 is MNHEY, CDR2 SVGEGT, per germline. The CDR3 runs to 14 residues. The CDR3 DNA reads TGTGCCAGCAGTTACTCCGCAGGGAACACTGAAGCTTTCTTT. The encoded protein is CASSYSAGNTEAFF.

The table lists this clonotype with a few counts. The chain carries TRBV3-1 and TRBJ2-7; 11 bases agree with TRBD1. The CDR3 extends over 15 amino acids. Germline CDR1 LGHDT, CDR2 YNNKEL (reference sequence). The junction had 4 bases not matched to a gene; V was cut back by 4 bases and J by 2 bases. The CDR3 region is CASSPWTGGAYEQYF. CDR3 bases: TGTGCCAGCAGCCCTTGGACAGGGGGCGCCTACGAGCAGTACTTC.

This chain connects TRBV20-1 to TRBJ2-1, with 11 positions matching TRBD2. CDR3 length: 14 amino acids. Trimming removed 8 bases from V and 5 bases from J; junction bases left unmatched: 8. CDR1 is DFQATT and CDR2 is SNEGSKA in the germline V gene (reference sequence). The CDR3 loop reads CSPRLAGMNNEQFF. In nucleotides, the CDR3 is TGCAGTCCCAGACTAGCGGGGATGAACAATGAGCAGTTCTTC.

The chain has TRBV29-1 and TRBJ2-7; TRBD2 matches at 11 bases. Losses at the gene ends were 4 bases for V and 2 bases for J; bases not matched to a gene: 16. The CDR3 totals 18 residues. The germline V gene has CDR1 SQVTM and CDR2 ANQGSEA. The CDR3 loop is CSVGVAGGRPQGPYEQYF. CDR3 nucleotides: TGCAGCGTTGGGGTAGCGGGAGGGCGGCCCCAAGGCCCCTACGAGCAGTACTTC.

The chain combines TRBV4-1 with TRBJ1-6; no reliable D call. The CDR3 sequence is 18 residues long. With 9 bases removed from V and 5 bases from J, the gap between germline ends came to 26 bases. The germline V gene encodes CDR1 MGHRA and CDR2 YSYEKL. This CDR3 is CASRQAGLRTADNSPLHF. The CDR3, as DNA: TGCGCCAGTCGCCAGGCTGGTCTCAGGACGGCCGATAATTCACCCCTCCACTTT.

The chain couples TRBV14 to TRBJ2-1, with 11 bases that match TRBD2. Losses at the gene ends were 0 bases for V and 8 bases for J; bases not matched to a gene: 3. CDR1 is SGHDN and CDR2 is FVKESK in the germline V gene. The CDR3 runs 15 residues. The CDR3 DNA is TGTGCCAGCAGCCAAGAACTAGCGGGAGTTCATGAGCAGTTCTTC. This encodes CASSQELAGVHEQFF.

The chain joins TRBV25-1 to TRBJ1-2; TRBD1 matches at 7 bases. This CDR3 region has 14 residues. Germline values: CDR1 MGHDK, CDR2 SYGVNS. Unmatched junction bases numbered 7, after V lost 3 bases and J lost 6 bases. The CDR3 loop is CASSDSGTVHGYTF. In DNA form, the CDR3 reads TGTGCCAGCAGTGATTCCGGGACAGTGCATGGCTACACCTTC.

In its sample, this clonotype was seen a few times. The rearrangement joins TRBV15 to TRBJ2-1, with 7 bases lining up with TRBD1. The germline gives CDR1 LNHNV, CDR2 YYDKDF (reference sequence). The CDR3 runs to 14 residues. Trimming took 3 bases from V and 7 from J; bases not matched to a gene: 6. The CDR3 bases are TGTGCCACCAGCAGGGACAGGAGGTCAAATGAGCAGTTCTTC. Translation: CATSRDRRSNEQFF.

The chain joins TRBV7-3 to TRBJ2-3; D is unresolved. V was trimmed by 2 bases and J by 6 bases, leaving 15 bases between them. CDR1 is SGHTA, CDR2 FQGTGA, per germline. The CDR3 totals 15 residues. This chain's CDR3 is CASSLLYAAMDTQYF. CDR3 coding DNA: TGTGCCAGCAGCTTATTATACGCGGCGATGGATACGCAGTATTTT.

This clonotype has just a few counts. This chain links TRBV7-6 with TRBJ2-3; 9 bases fit TRBD2. CDR1 is SGHVS and CDR2 is FNYEAQ in the germline V gene. The CDR3 has 16 amino acids. The ends lost 1 base at V and 2 bases at J; junction bases unmatched: 4. CDR3 sequence: CASSLVPSGITDTQYF. The CDR3 DNA reads as TGTGCCAGCAGCTTAGTTCCTAGCGGGATCACAGATACGCAGTATTTT.

This clonotype was observed once. J is TRBJ1-4 and V is TRBV20-1; D gene unclear. The germline V gene has CDR1 DFQATT and CDR2 SNEGSKA (reference sequence). V lost 5 bases and J lost 7, with 17 bases in between. CDR3 size: 14 residues. Written as DNA, the CDR3 is TGCAGTGCTTCCTACCGGGAGAACGGTGAAAAACTGTTTTTT. Protein: CSASYRENGEKLFF.

Note on this clonotype: This may be a read error, as it is one base from a much larger clone. This chain links TRBV5-1 with TRBJ1-1; TRBD1 might be the D (6 bases). Germline CDR1 is SGHRS and CDR2 is YFSETQ. Trimming shortened V by 5 bases and J by 5 bases, and 28 bases separated the two germline ends. This CDR3 spans 18 amino acids. In DNA form, the CDR3 reads TGCGCCAGCAGACGCGGATCGAAAGGGGGTCCGCAGTGGACTGAAGCTTTCTTT. Encoded protein: CASRRGSKGGPQWTEAFF.

The table lists this clonotype with a few counts. The chain couples TRBV29-1 to TRBJ2-3; 10 bases are a match to TRBD1. Germline trimming cut 7 bases from V and 8 bases from J; bases unmatched to any gene: 12. The germline V gene encodes CDR1 SQVTM and CDR2 ANQGSEA. The CDR3 is made up of 14 amino acids. The CDR3 is CSGVPGQGPVTQYF. The CDR3, as DNA: TGCAGCGGAGTACCGGGACAGGGGCCGGTTACGCAGTATTTT.

This clonotype was picked up a small number of times. This chain uses TRBV4-1 with TRBJ1-4; 7 bases match TRBD1. The CDR3 consists of 15 residues. The ends lost 5 bases at V and 7 bases at J; junction bases unmatched: 10. From germline, CDR1 is MGHRA and CDR2 YSYEKL. CDR3 loop: CASSSRDREVEKLFF. Here the CDR3 DNA reads TGCGCCAGCAGCTCTAGAGACAGGGAGGTTGAAAAACTGTTTTTT.

CDR3 DNA: TGTGCCAGCAGTTTGGACAGGCTCCAATACAATGAGCAGTTCTTC. Amino acid sequence: CASSLDRLQYNEQFF. V and J are TRBV12-3 or TRBV12-4 and TRBJ2-1, with TRBD1 identical over 7 bases. After removal of 3 bases from V and 4 bases from J, the junction contained 6 bases not matched to a gene. CDR3 length: 15 amino acids.

This sequence joins TRBV5-1 and TRBJ2-3, with TRBD2 matching over 11 bases. Per germline, CDR1 SGHRS and CDR2 YFSETQ. The CDR3 contains 14 residues. V lost 8 bases, J lost 2 bases, and 4 bases stayed unmatched. CDR3 sequence reads: CASGLAGSTDTQYF. The CDR3 bases are TGCGCCAGTGGACTAGCGGGCTCCACAGATACGCAGTATTTT.

The chain links TRBV7-8 to TRBJ2-5, with D possibly being TRBD2 (6 bases). Trimming pared 11 bases from V and 3 bases from J, leaving 13 bases between. This CDR3 is 12 amino acids long. Germline lookup yields CDR1 SGHVS and CDR2 FQNEAQ. CDR3 DNA sequence: TGTGCCCTCAGCCGGAGGGAAGAGACCCAGTACTTC. Translated: CALSRREETQYF.

The rearrangement joins TRBV5-1 to TRBJ2-5; 7 bases are shared with TRBD2. CDR3 length: 14 residues. The V gene's germline CDR1 is SGHRS and CDR2 YFSETQ. V lost 6 bases to trimming and J lost 4 bases; unmatched junction nucleotides: 9. CDR3 sequence reads: CASTSVGGRETQYF. CDR3 coding DNA: TGCGCCAGCACCTCAGTGGGGGGGAGAGAGACCCAGTACTTC.

This clonotype was picked up a small number of times. This rearrangement joins TRBV7-9 to TRBJ2-7; D remains unclear. V lost 5 bases and J lost 4, with 15 bases in between. The CDR3 is 14 amino acids. Germline V gene lookup returns CDR1 SEHNR and CDR2 FQNEAQ (reference sequence). The DNA for the CDR3 is TGTGCCAGCAGCCCCGAGGACGCTCAGTACGAGCAGTACTTC. It specifies CASSPEDAQYEQYF.

This clonotype was detected a few times. The chain couples TRBV12-3 or TRBV12-4 to TRBJ1-2; 11 bases fit TRBD1. With 10 bases clipped from V and 4 bases from J, the junction kept 5 bases outside the gene matches. The CDR3 spans 13 residues. CDR3 sequence: CATGTGGGYGYTF. The DNA of the CDR3 is TGTGCCACCGGGACAGGGGGAGGCTATGGCTACACCTTC.